Following are 29 T cell receptor beta chains from one sample sequenced in a study of identical twins. TCRdb analysed the 5' RACE reads with MiXCR anew, one entry per CDR3 protein. The sample includes 1.5 million or so distinct CDR3 sequences, about 31% of them seen just once. Material for sequencing was cord blood. Receptor source: a newborn girl in good health.

The chain carries TRBV28 and TRBJ2-6, with 9 bases identical to TRBD1. This CDR3 has 17 residues. Germline V gene sequence: CDR1 MDHEN, CDR2 SYDVKM. Losses at the gene ends were 4 bases for V and 0 bases for J; bases not matched to a gene: 4. CDR3 residues: CASSSDRGGSGANVLTF. In DNA, the CDR3 is TGTGCCAGCAGTTCGGACAGGGGTGGCTCTGGGGCCAACGTCCTGACTTTC.

This chain uses TRBV3-1 with TRBJ2-5; maybe TRBD2 (6 bases). Germline V lookup: CDR1 LGHDT, CDR2 YNNKEL (reference sequence). This CDR3 spans 17 amino acids. Trimming cost V 0 bases and J 2 bases, with 16 bases left between them. DNA of the CDR3: TGTGCCAGCAGCCAAGATGGGCGGGGTAAACTTCAAGAGACCCAGTACTTC. This translates into CASSQDGRGKLQETQYF.

Comments on this clonotype: A much larger clone lies one base from this, so it may be a read error. The V gene is TRBV9, the J gene TRBJ1-1; D gene ambiguous. Trimming removed 0 bases at V and 7 bases at J, with 1 base between. The CDR3 sequence is 10 residues long. From germline, CDR1 is SGDLS and CDR2 YYNGEE. CDR3: CASSVVEAFF. CDR3 DNA sequence: TGTGCCAGCAGCGTAGTTGAAGCTTTCTTT.

This clonotype has just a few counts. The V gene is TRBV7-6, the J gene TRBJ2-7; 10 bases line up with TRBD2. The CDR3 is 17 residues long. Germline V gives CDR1 SGHVS, CDR2 FNYEAQ. The junction had 14 bases not matched to a gene; V was cut back by 5 bases and J by 4 bases. CDR3 amino acids: CASSLTGSAGGQYEQYF. DNA of the CDR3: TGTGCCAGCAGCCTAACCGGATCAGCGGGGGGGCAATACGAGCAGTACTTC.

This clonotype was counted a few times. The chain is built from TRBV29-1 and TRBJ1-2; D may be TRBD1 (5 bases). CDR1 is SQVTM, CDR2 ANQGSEA, per germline. The CDR3 length is 13 residues. Trimming removed 0 bases from V and 3 bases from J, with 8 bases in between. The CDR3 sequence: CSVEDPGHYGYTF. CDR3 DNA sequence: TGCAGCGTTGAAGACCCAGGGCACTATGGCTACACCTTC.

This clonotype was detected only a few times. The chain recombines TRBV6-5 with TRBJ1-2; D is possibly TRBD1 (6 bases). The germline V gene encodes CDR1 MNHEY and CDR2 SVGAGI. There are 12 residues in the CDR3. Trimming left V 6 bases short and J 8 bases short, with 13 bases between. The CDR3 protein is CASRPQGGGYTF. CDR3 nucleotides: TGTGCCAGCAGGCCACAGGGAGGGGGCTACACCTTC.

The rearrangement links TRBV12-5 to TRBJ2-1; D not resolved. This CDR3 is built from 11 residues. The V and J ends lost 2 bases and 7 bases respectively, with 3 bases between them. The germline V gene encodes CDR1 LGHNT and CDR2 FRNRAP. The CDR3 region is CASGLRNEQFF. The CDR3 nucleotides read TGTGCTAGTGGTTTGAGGAATGAGCAGTTCTTC.

This clonotype was recorded once. The V gene is TRBV7-2, the J gene TRBJ2-3; unclear D gene. The CDR3 loop spans 17 amino acids. Deletions cut 5 bases from V and 4 bases from J, with 22 bases between. Germline-derived CDR1 and CDR2 are SGHTA and FQGNSA. DNA of the CDR3: TGTGCCAGCAGCGCACATGTTTGGTTGGGCGGCCCAGATACGCAGTATTTT. It specifies CASSAHVWLGGPDTQYF.

This clonotype was seen a few times. The V call is TRBV7-2, the J call TRBJ2-4; 11 bases align to TRBD2. The CDR3 loop spans 15 amino acids. V was pared by 6 bases and J by 13 bases, with 14 bases of the junction left unmatched. Germline CDR1 is SGHTA and CDR2 is FQGNSA. CDR3 in amino acids: CASSPSGRIQIEQYF. In DNA, the CDR3 is TGTGCCAGCAGTCCTAGCGGGAGGATCCAAATTGAACAGTACTTC. Using reference TRBV7-2 and TRBJ2-4 for the parts outside the CDR3, the full variable domain is GAGVSQSPSNKVTEKGKDVELRCDPISGHTALYWYRQSLGQGLEFLIYFQGNSAPDKSGLPSDRFSAERTGGSVSTLTIQRTQQEDSAVYLCASSPSGRIQIEQYFGAGTRLSVL.

On this clonotype: Just one base apart from a much larger clone, this may be a read error. The chain is built from TRBV5-1 and TRBJ2-1, with 10 nucleotides matching TRBD1. The CDR3 is made up of 13 amino acids. Germline CDR1 reads SGHRS; CDR2 reads YFSETQ. The CDR3 loop reads CASMTGGYNDQFF. The CDR3 DNA reads TGCGCCAGCATGACAGGGGGCTACAATGACCAGTTCTTC.

There are a few counts of this clonotype. The chain combines TRBV28 with TRBJ1-2; D unclear. The germline V gene encodes CDR1 MDHEN and CDR2 SYDVKM. V was cut by 10 bases and J by 0 bases, with 15 bases left in between. The CDR3 contains 14 residues. CDR3 DNA: TGTGCCACTTCGATAGAATCTCCTAACTATGGCTACACCTTC. Protein sequence: CATSIESPNYGYTF.

V usage is TRBV12-3 or TRBV12-4 and J usage is TRBJ2-7; 7 nucleotides line up with TRBD1. Unmatched junction bases numbered 7, after V lost 5 bases and J lost 3 bases. The CDR3 is made up of 14 amino acids. The CDR3 sequence is CASSTRQGRYEQYF. CDR3 coding DNA: TGTGCCAGCAGTACACGACAGGGACGCTACGAGCAGTACTTC.

J is TRBJ2-2 and V is TRBV2; TRBD2 matches at 9 bases. The V and J ends lost 8 bases and 8 bases, in that order; junction bases with no gene match: 3. This CDR3 comprises 12 residues. CDR1 and CDR2 from the germline V gene are SNHLY and FYNNEI. The CDR3 sequence is CASQREVGELFF. CDR3 sequence (DNA): TGTGCCAGCCAGCGGGAGGTGGGGGAGCTGTTTTTT.

This clonotype appeared a few times. This chain uses TRBV7-2 with TRBJ2-7, with unresolved D. This CDR3 spans 17 amino acids. Trimming cost V 3 bases and J 2 bases, with 20 bases left between them. The germline V gene encodes CDR1 SGHTA and CDR2 FQGNSA. The CDR3 protein is CASSFSRSATPTYEQYF. The CDR3 coding sequence is TGTGCCAGCAGCTTTTCCCGTTCCGCGACGCCTACCTACGAGCAGTACTTC.

In its sample, this clonotype was seen a few times. The chain combines TRBV7-9 with TRBJ1-1; D is ambiguous. Trimming took 4 bases from V and 3 from J, leaving 9 bases between them. Germline loops: CDR1 SEHNR, CDR2 FQNEAQ (reference sequence). The CDR3 spans 13 residues. Here the CDR3 reads CASSSTRYTEAFF. CDR3 nucleotide sequence: TGTGCCAGCAGCTCGACCCGGTACACTGAAGCTTTCTTT.

The rearrangement uses TRBV5-5 and TRBJ1-2; D call uncertain. CDR3 length: 12 residues. Deletions cut 7 bases from V and 4 bases from J, with 11 bases between. Germline CDR1 is SGHKS and CDR2 is YYEKEE (reference sequence). In DNA form, the CDR3 reads TGTGCCAGCGGCCAGGTGGGCTATGGCTACACCTTC. Amino acids: CASGQVGYGYTF. Complete variable domain (other parts from reference TRBV5-5 and TRBJ1-2): DAGVTQSPTHLIKTRGQQVTLRCSPISGHKSVSWYQQVLGQGPQFIFQYYEKEERGRGNFPDRFSARQFPNYSSELNVNALLLGDSALYLCASGQVGYGYTFGSGTRLTVV.

The chain employs TRBV27 and TRBJ2-1, with a possible D match to TRBD2 (5 bases). Germline values: CDR1 MNHEY, CDR2 SMNVEV (reference sequence). Trimming shortened V by 2 bases and J by 9 bases, and 11 bases separated the two germline ends. The CDR3 loop spans 13 amino acids. The CDR3 here is CASSLASSAEQFF. The CDR3 bases are TGTGCCAGCAGTTTAGCTAGCTCAGCTGAGCAGTTCTTC.

The chain recombines TRBV2 with TRBJ1-2; 8 bases agree with TRBD1. This CDR3 is built from 14 residues. V lost 6 bases and J lost 7; bases outside the gene matches: 10. The germline gives CDR1 SNHLY, CDR2 FYNNEI. The DNA for the CDR3 is TGTGCCAGCAGCCAGACCGGACAGGGACGTGGCTACACCTTC. Translated: CASSQTGQGRGYTF. Using reference TRBV2 and TRBJ1-2 for the parts outside the CDR3, the full variable domain is EPEVTQTPSHQVTQMGQEVILRCVPISNHLYFYWYRQILGQKVEFLVSFYNNEISEKSEIFDDQFSVERPDGSNFTLKIRSTKLEDSAMYFCASSQTGQGRGYTFGSGTRLTVV.

This chain uses TRBV30 with TRBJ1-2; perhaps TRBD1 as D (6 bases). Germline CDR1 and CDR2: GTSNPN and SVGIG (reference sequence). The V end was cut by 2 bases, the J end by 5 bases, with 9 bases between. The CDR3 covers 12 residues. The CDR3 is CAWSPGAYGYTF. In DNA form, the CDR3 reads TGTGCCTGGAGTCCGGGGGCGTATGGCTACACCTTC.

This clonotype was detected only a few times. V usage is TRBV7-9 and J usage is TRBJ2-7; 11 bases agree with TRBD2. The germline CDR1 and CDR2 sequences are SEHNR and FQNEAQ (reference sequence). The CDR3 consists of 16 residues. V lost 3 bases and J lost 1; bases outside the gene matches: 5. As DNA, the CDR3 is TGTGCCAGCAGCTTTATTGGGACTAGCGGATCCTACGAGCAGTACTTC. Translated, it gives CASSFIGTSGSYEQYF.

The gene calls are TRBV7-2 and TRBJ2-1; 10 nucleotides align to TRBD2. The CDR3 sequence is 15 residues long. The germline gives CDR1 SGHTA, CDR2 FQGNSA. J lost 6 bases, V lost 5 bases, and 7 bases had no gene match. The CDR3 region is CASSLSGGEVNEQFF. The CDR3 DNA follows: TGTGCCAGCAGCCTGAGCGGGGGGGAGGTCAATGAGCAGTTCTTC.

The genes are TRBV7-9 and TRBJ1-1; TRBD1 aligns across 8 bases. Looked up from germline, CDR1 is SEHNR and CDR2 is FQNEAQ (reference sequence). The ends lost 2 bases at V and 3 bases at J; junction bases unmatched: 8. The CDR3 runs to 16 residues. The CDR3 loop reads CASSLPTDRVDTEAFF. The CDR3, as DNA: TGTGCCAGCAGCTTACCGACGGACAGGGTGGACACTGAAGCTTTCTTT.

Worth noting for this clonotype: At one boundary the junction diverges from the germline segment, which might be a read error. The chain recombines TRBV5-1 with TRBJ2-1; 10 bases are a match to TRBD2. The germline V gene encodes CDR1 SGHRS and CDR2 YFSETQ. The CDR3 totals 19 residues. DNA of the CDR3: TGCGCCAGCAGCTTCTTTCTCGGACTAGCGGTCGGGAGATTCAATGAGCGGTTCTTC. Residues: CASSFFLGLAVGRFNERFF.

This clonotype was observed many times. V gene TRBV13 combines with J gene TRBJ2-5; D unclear. This CDR3 spans 13 amino acids. The V end lost 0 bases, the J end lost 11 bases, and 13 bases lay between the germline ends. The germline V gene encodes CDR1 PRHDT and CDR2 FYEKMQ (reference sequence). The CDR3: CASSLGVRGEQYF. The CDR3 DNA is TGTGCCAGCAGCTTAGGGGTTAGAGGTGAGCAGTACTTC.

The chain uses TRBV4-2 and TRBJ1-2; D perhaps matches TRBD1 (6 bases). The germline V gene encodes CDR1 LGHNA and CDR2 YNFKEQ. Deletions cut 0 bases from V and 4 bases from J, with 9 bases between. The length of the CDR3 is 14 residues. Written as DNA, the CDR3 is TGTGCCAGCAGCCAAGATCAGGGGCCCTATGGCTACACCTTC. Amino acids: CASSQDQGPYGYTF.

The chain recombines TRBV29-1 with TRBJ2-1; 8 bases agree with TRBD2. The last part of the DNA fits TRBJ2-7 better; the J call may be wrong. The V gene's germline CDR1 is SQVTM and CDR2 ANQGSEA. CDR3 length: 14 residues. As DNA, the CDR3 is TGCAGCGTTGGGAGCGGGAGACCCTACAATGAGCAGTACTTC. Translating it yields CSVGSGRPYNEQYF.

Only a few counts were recorded for this clonotype. This rearrangement joins TRBV11-2 to TRBJ1-5; 8 bases match TRBD1. The junction had 8 bases not matched to a gene; V was cut back by 1 base and J by 6 bases. The germline V gene has CDR1 SGHAT and CDR2 FQNNGV. CDR3 length equals 16 residues. CDR3 protein: CASSLGPDRGPQPQHF. For the CDR3, the DNA is TGTGCCAGCAGCTTAGGCCCAGACAGGGGACCTCAGCCCCAGCATTTT. The variable domain in full, with the rest retrieved from reference TRBV11-2 and TRBJ1-5, is EAGVAQSPRYKIIEKRQSVAFWCNPISGHATLYWYQQILGQGPKLLIQFQNNGVVDDSQLPKDRFSAERLKGVDSTLKIQPAKLEDSAVYLCASSLGPDRGPQPQHFGDGTRLSIL.

This clonotype has only a few counts. The J gene is TRBJ1-1, the V gene TRBV20-1; D remains ambiguous. Germline lookup yields CDR1 DFQATT and CDR2 SNEGSKA (reference sequence). The CDR3 is 12 amino acids. The V end was cut by 7 bases, the J end by 5 bases, with 14 bases between. Here the CDR3 DNA reads TGCAGTGGCATAATGGTTAGGACTGAAGCTTTCTTT. It yields the protein CSGIMVRTEAFF.

In its sample, this clonotype was seen a few times. The chain joins TRBV24-1 to TRBJ1-5; 7 bases fit TRBD1. Germline CDR1 is KGHDR and CDR2 is SFDVKD. The V gene end was trimmed by 4 bases and the J gene end by 0 bases; junction bases not matched to a gene: 8. CDR3 size: 17 residues. The CDR3 DNA sequence: TGTGCCACCAGTGACCGACAGGGCCCGTATAGCAATCAGCCCCAGCATTTT. Translation gives CATSDRQGPYSNQPQHF.